One and the same sample provided the 11 T cell receptor beta chains below, sequenced in a study of T cell responses to AZD1222 COVID-19 vaccine. Assay used: immunoSEQ multiplex PCR; TCRdb lists only in-frame clones, some missing. This sample has some 130,000 clones, with 92% found just once. The specimen comprised peripheral blood, sampled 28 days after the second AZD1222 dose. Receptors originate from an adult who received the AZD1222 COVID-19 vaccine.

This clone was observed a handful of times. J is TRBJ2-2 and V is TRBV2; D unresolved. This CDR3 has 11 residues. V gave up 4 bases and J gave up 6 bases, with 3 bases separating them. Germline lookup yields CDR1 SNHLY and CDR2 FYNNEI. The CDR3 coding sequence is TGTGCCAGCAGTGGAGCCGGGGAGCTGTTTTTT. This codes for CASSGAGELFF.

The chain carries TRBV7-8 and TRBJ1-2, with TRBD1 matching 9 bases. J gave up 6 bases and V 2 bases, and 1 base lay outside the gene matches. The CDR3 sequence is 13 residues long. CDR1 is SGHVS and CDR2 is FQNEAQ in the germline V gene. The DNA of the CDR3 is TGTGCCAGCAGCTTACGGACAGGGGATGGCTACACCTTC. This encodes CASSLRTGDGYTF.

This clone was detected once. This sequence joins TRBV6-5 and TRBJ2-3; no clear D gene. CDR1 and CDR2 (germline): MNHEY, SVGAGI. V lost 10 bases to trimming and J lost 0 bases, with 14 bases between them. The CDR3 sequence is 14 residues long. The CDR3 coding sequence is TGTGCCACCGCGGTCCGGCCTAGCACAGATACGCAGTATTTT. The encoded protein is CATAVRPSTDTQYF.

Turning to this clone: Distinct nucleotide sequences in the sample also encode this CDR3. The rearrangement links TRBV7-2 to TRBJ2-7; D possibly corresponds to TRBD2 (5 bases). V gave up 2 bases and J gave up 4 bases, with 6 bases separating them. Germline values: CDR1 SGHTA, CDR2 FQGNSA. This CDR3 contains 12 residues. CDR3 sequence reads: CASSLLAYEQYF. CDR3 DNA: TGTGCCAGCAGCTTACTAGCTTACGAGCAGTACTTC.

The chain uses TRBV19 and TRBJ1-2; 8 bases align to TRBD1. Trimming at V came to 6 bases and at J to 4 bases, leaving 19 bases not matched to a gene. This CDR3 has 18 amino acids. Germline V CDR1 and CDR2: LNHDA, SQIVND (reference sequence). CDR3 amino acids: CASSTPGQAARGSYGYTF. The DNA of the CDR3 is TGTGCCAGTAGCACCCCGGGACAGGCGGCGAGAGGTTCCTATGGCTACACCTTC.

This chain links TRBV6-1 with TRBJ1-3; a possible D gene is TRBD1 (6 bases). The CDR3 contains 14 residues. V gave up 1 base and J gave up 6 bases, with 10 bases separating them. Germline lookup yields CDR1 MNHNS and CDR2 SASEGT. The CDR3 nucleotides are TGTGCCAGCAGTGAAGTCAGGGGTTTAAACACCATATATTTT. Its protein is CASSEVRGLNTIYF.

The rearrangement joins TRBV5-4 to TRBJ1-2; tentatively, D is TRBD1 (5 bases). Trimming pared 4 bases from V and 8 bases from J, leaving 18 bases between. This CDR3 is built from 14 residues. CDR1 and CDR2 from the germline V gene are SGHNT and YYREEE (reference sequence). CDR3 region: CASSQRDWKGGYTF. The DNA for the CDR3 is TGTGCCAGCAGCCAAAGGGACTGGAAGGGGGGCTACACCTTC.

The genes are TRBV18 and TRBJ1-2, with D possibly being TRBD1 (5 bases). The CDR3 contains 16 residues. Germline V gene data show CDR1 as KGHSH and CDR2 as LQKENI. V gave up 3 bases and J gave up 1 base, with 15 bases separating them. CDR3 region: CASSPLSGGDNYGYTF. CDR3 nucleotides: TGTGCCAGCTCACCCCTATCGGGGGGGGATAACTATGGCTACACCTTC.

The chain is built from TRBV7-3 and TRBJ2-1; D perhaps matches TRBD2 (6 bases). In germline, CDR1 is SGHTA, CDR2 FQGTGA. The CDR3 is made up of 13 amino acids. Trimming removed 8 bases from V and 0 bases from J, with 8 bases in between. CDR3 DNA sequence: TGTGCCAGCGCGGGAAGCTCCTACAATGAGCAGTTCTTC. Translating gives CASAGSSYNEQFF.

The rearrangement joins TRBV6-4 to TRBJ2-7, with D possibly matching TRBD1 (7 bases). Trimming pared 3 bases from V and 0 bases from J, leaving 15 bases between. Germline loops: CDR1 MRHNA, CDR2 SNTAGT. This CDR3 is 16 amino acids long. The CDR3 sequence: CASSETGRSLSYEQYF. The CDR3 region has the DNA TGTGCCAGCAGTGAGACAGGGAGGAGCCTCTCCTACGAGCAGTACTTC.

The V gene is TRBV7-9, the J gene TRBJ2-7, with TRBD2 matching over 13 bases. The V gene end was trimmed by 0 bases and the J gene end by 2 bases; junction bases not matched to a gene: 4. The CDR3 length is 17 residues. Germline CDR1 and CDR2: SEHNR and FQNEAQ (reference sequence). The CDR3 DNA is TGTGCCAGCAGCTTAGCCGGGACTAGCGGGACCACCTACGAGCAGTACTTC. Translating gives CASSLAGTSGTTYEQYF.